Included here is one T cell receptor beta chain sequence, with context. Its antigen is unidentified. This sample was included in a study of post-analysis software for immune sequencing data. The wider study: Several disease courses (relapsing-remitting, secondary progressive and progressive-relapsing) of multiple sclerosis were included.

Points from the study as a whole: Same-batch samples co-clustered strongly by F measure. Included in a set of five TRBV segments more frequent in patients than controls were TRBV5-6, TRBV5-1 and TRBV20-1.

Every TCR beta cDNA library bore unique molecular identifiers. With about 0.95 to 11 million T cells as the source, some 510,000 cDNA molecules resulted. TCRdb reprocessed the PCR reads via MiXCR and lists one record per CDR3 protein. This repertoire shows fewer than 700,000 distinct CDR3 sequences, roughly 47% found once; its top ten account for 1.5% to 2%. This CDR3 comprises 18 residues. After removal of 5 bases from V and 1 base from J, the junction contained 9 bases not matched to a gene. The germline gives CDR1 PRHDT, CDR2 FYEKMQ (reference sequence). Sequenced: blood. The origin of this receptor is a girl aged 5-17 years with multiple sclerosis. The J gene is TRBJ1-6, the V gene TRBV13, with 9 bases that match TRBD1. Written as DNA, the CDR3 is TGTGCCAGCAGCCCCATTACAGGGGGCGCATCCTATAATTCACCCCTCCACTTT. Translation gives CASSPITGGASYNSPLHF.